This T cell receptor beta chain appears in the sequencing data of a study of T cell responses to AZD1222 COVID-19 vaccine. Overall study context: Combined were second doses at about 4 or about 12 weeks. Notes on the study in general: The peak T cell response came first, and repertoires were sampled only after it. Seropositive AZD1222 recipients at baseline numbered only five or six.

Points on this clone: Its specificity is unknown.

Method: immunoSEQ multiplex PCR; TCRdb's copy keeps in-frame clones and lacks some. The sample has around 78,000 clones, under 95% seen once; the top ten hold roughly 3.9%. The V end lost 1 base, the J end lost 9 bases, and 7 bases lay between the germline ends. The CDR3 runs to 12 residues. CDR1 and CDR2 from the germline V gene are SGHTA and FQGNSA. The sequenced sample was peripheral blood, obtained on day 0 of AZD1222 vaccination. V gene TRBV7-2 combines with J gene TRBJ2-1; D is ambiguous. This receptor was taken from an adult in good health. The CDR3 sequence is CASSLGEIEQFF. The CDR3 DNA reads TGTGCCAGCAGCTTAGGGGAAATTGAGCAGTTCTTC.